The text below deals with one T cell receptor (beta chain). Its target is unknown. Donors consisted of healthy bone marrow donors. The sample originates from a study of cytomegalovirus exposure and HLA in healthy donors. Findings of the study overall: What a later analysis reportedly showed was that an Asian-associated ancestry cluster had fewer N-insertions than the approximately 700-donor mean. Some highly shared sequence variants likely arose as a pipeline artifact.

The PCR made use of 60 Vbeta and 13 Jbeta primers. Data came from immunoSEQ multiplex PCR; TCRdb stores just in-frame clones and leaves some out. Here the sample spans roughly 180,000 clones, around 74% being singletons. This sequence was found in a girl aged 5-17 years in good health and CMV-seropositive. The sample taken for sequencing was PBMCs.

DNA of the CDR3: TGTGCCAGCAGTTTAGGAGAGGCGGGCAATCAGCCCCAGCATTTT. Amino acid sequence: CASSLGEAGNQPQHF. The chain has TRBV28 and TRBJ1-5; D not certain. V was cut by 2 bases and J by 2 bases, with 10 bases left in between. This CDR3 contains 15 residues. Germline V CDR1 and CDR2: MDHEN, SYDVKM.